The 5 T cell receptor delta chains reported below all come from one sample, sequenced in a study of gamma-delta T cells after stem cell transplantation. TCRdb re-called clones from the RT-PCR reads using CATT. The repertoire includes about 10,000 delta-chain clones, over 1% of them detected once, and 9% to 12% sits in the top ten. The material sequenced was gamma-delta T cells. These receptors all stem from a human donor. It is not recorded whose cells these are; they may come from a transplant donor.

The V call is TRDV2, the J call TRDJ1; D gene uncertain. This CDR3 comprises 18 residues. Germline CDR1 and CDR2: GEAIGNYY and EKD. V shed 0 bases and J shed 1 base, with 20 bases lying between them. CDR3: CACDTVWEPRSSTDKLIF. Here the CDR3 DNA reads TGTGCCTGTGACACCGTTTGGGAGCCCCGTAGTAGCACCGATAAACTCATCTTT.

The sample holds a few counts of this clone. A read error is the likely source, as a far larger clone sits one nucleotide away. This CDR3 is also generated by other DNA sequences in the sample. The V call is TRDV2, the J call TRDJ1, with no clear D. From germline, CDR1 is GEAIGNYY and CDR2 EKD. V gave up 4 bases and J gave up 0 bases, with 23 bases separating them. The CDR3 loop spans 18 amino acids. CDR3 loop: CACDSVSGMSGYTDKLIF. The CDR3 DNA follows: TGTGCCTGTGATTCGGTGTCCGGAATGAGCGGGTACACCGATAAACTCATCTTT.

This clone appeared a few times. This sequence may be a read error, since a much larger clone differs from it by one base. Other DNA sequences from this sample encode an identical CDR3 as well. The V gene is TRDV2, the J gene TRDJ1; possibly TRDD3 for D (6 bases). V was clipped by 3 bases and J by 1 base, with 11 bases between them. CDR1 GEAIGNYY and CDR2 EKD come from the germline V gene. The CDR3 sequence is 14 residues long. CDR3 sequence (DNA): TGTGCCTGTGACGTACTGGGAGTCACCGATAAACTCATCTTT. Encoded protein: CACDVLGVTDKLIF.

This clone is medium-sized within its sample. The same CDR3 also results from other DNA sequences found in this sample. The chain recombines TRDV2 with TRDJ1, with D possibly matching TRDD3 (6 bases). CDR3 length: 14 residues. V was clipped by 2 bases and J by 3 bases, with 12 bases between them. Germline V CDR1 and CDR2: GEAIGNYY, EKD. CDR3 region: CACDNLLGSDKLIF. The DNA of the CDR3 is TGTGCCTGTGACAATTTACTGGGATCCGATAAACTCATCTTT.

This clone has ten or more counts. The chain couples TRDV2 to TRDJ3; no clear D. Trimming removed 3 bases at V and 1 base at J, with 9 bases between. The CDR3 is 16 amino acids. Germline CDR1 is GEAIGNYY and CDR2 is EKD. The CDR3 bases are TGTGCCTGTGACTCTCAGGGTTCCTGGGACACCCGACAGATGTTTTTC. It codes for CACDSQGSWDTRQMFF.